The clone carrying this T cell receptor (beta chain) was recorded at least ten times. Its antigen is unknown. Time point in this sample: sample taken at primary tumor resection. TCRs were sequenced from unsorted whole RNA of tumor, nontumor lung or PBMC. TCRdb re-analysed the 5' RACE reads in MiXCR, keeping a single row per CDR3 protein. In the table there are about 10,000 distinct CDR3 sequences, less than 15% of which are singletons. J was trimmed by 13 bases and V by 0 bases; bases with no gene match: 2. The CDR3 contains 13 residues. The germline V gene encodes CDR1 SGHRS and CDR2 YFSETQ. This sample is part of a study of spatial heterogeneity in lung cancer. Findings and limits, study-wide: Intratumoral expanded alpha and beta TCR counts were found to track tumor mutation counts.

The TCR originated in a male donor with early-stage non-small cell lung cancer. Sequences were derived from lung tumor tissue, sampled at surgery. The rearrangement joins TRBV5-1 to TRBJ2-1; 12 bases are shared with TRBD2. The chain's CDR3 is CASSLGLAGDQFF. For the CDR3, the DNA is TGCGCCAGCAGCTTGGGACTAGCGGGAGATCAGTTCTTC.